The next 9 T cell receptor beta chains were all read from a single sample in a study of Ad26.COV2.S vaccination and SARS-CoV-2 variants (dated by TCRdb to about 2021). The treatment or condition label, as the study defines it: 15 to 20 received Ad26.COV2.S at low or high dose, single or two shots; 5 received placebo; per-sample allocation not given. For vaccine and placebo recipients, the sequenced repertoires came from samples collected on day 63 after the first injection. Receptors were amplified or captured by the immunoSEQ multiplex PCR assay. What TCRdb holds here is the immuneACCESS table cut down to in-frame rearrangements. Part of the clones is not present; checked against another copy, under half of the missing clones reflect an unresolved V gene, and the others are unexplained. The sample data list 300,000 to 350,000 clones, and 85% to 90% of these were observed just once. 5.5% of the sample is in the top ten clones.

This specimen consisted of peripheral blood, obtained in a trial of Ad26.COV2.S vaccine versus placebo. The source of these receptors is a person aged 18-60 years who received the Ad26.COV2.S COVID-19 vaccine or a placebo.

The chain links TRBV19 to TRBJ1-4, with 9 bases aligning to TRBD1. The germline gives CDR1 LNHDA, CDR2 SQIVND (reference sequence). V trimming: 2 bases; J trimming: 8 bases; junction bases outside the gene matches: 6. CDR3 length: 15 residues. The CDR3 loop reads CASSITGTGNEKLFF. As DNA, the CDR3 is TGTGCCAGTAGTATAACCGGGACAGGGAACGAAAAACTGTTTTTT.

The V call is TRBV30, the J call TRBJ1-4; TRBD1 aligns across 7 bases. Trimming took 5 bases from V and 4 from J; bases not matched to a gene: 4. The germline V gene encodes CDR1 GTSNPN and CDR2 SVGIG (reference sequence). The CDR3 extends over 13 amino acids. The CDR3 region has the DNA TGTGCCTGGGGGACAGCCTTTAATGAAAAACTGTTTTTT. Its translation is CAWGTAFNEKLFF.

The rearrangement links TRBV7-2 to TRBJ1-1, with D maybe TRBD1 (5 bases). The CDR3 has 17 amino acids. Germline loops: CDR1 SGHTA, CDR2 FQGNSA. V lost 1 base, J lost 2 bases, and 17 bases lay in between. The CDR3 sequence is CASSLVGVQGSNTEAFF. The CDR3 nucleotides read TGTGCCAGCAGCTTAGTGGGGGTCCAGGGCAGTAACACTGAAGCTTTCTTT.

V and J are TRBV2 and TRBJ1-2; unclear D gene. The CDR3 runs 16 residues. V was clipped by 1 base and J by 4 bases, with 16 bases between them. Germline lookup yields CDR1 SNHLY and CDR2 FYNNEI. CDR3 sequence: CASSEGRVGLGYGYTF. The CDR3 bases are TGTGCCAGCAGTGAAGGAAGGGTCGGGTTAGGCTATGGCTACACCTTC.

This chain links TRBV4-1 with TRBJ1-6; 8 bases agree with TRBD1. CDR1 and CDR2 from the germline V gene are MGHRA and YSYEKL. The CDR3 has 16 amino acids. V was clipped by 6 bases and J by 7 bases; unmatched bases: 11. The CDR3 sequence is CASRQEDRAGNSPLHF. DNA for the CDR3: TGCGCCAGCAGGCAGGAGGACAGGGCAGGGAATTCACCCCTCCACTTT.

To note about this clone: The missing conserved phenylalanine or tryptophan at the end of this CDR3 makes a read error likely. It is unclear where the CDR3 begins or ends on the DNA, so no DNA is shown, and the CDR3 is as TCRdb lists it. The chain couples TRBV18 to TRBJ2-7; the DNA was not used to check the table's D call, TRBD1. The CDR3 length equals 9 residues, ends included. Germline CDR1 and CDR2: KGHSH and LQKENI. CDR3 sequence reads: CASSPGQGT.

J is TRBJ2-3 and V is TRBV5-1, with 10 bases matching TRBD2. The V gene end was trimmed by 5 bases and the J gene end by 2 bases; junction bases not matched to a gene: 5. Germline values: CDR1 SGHRS, CDR2 YFSETQ. The CDR3 covers 15 residues. The DNA of the CDR3 is TGCGCCAGCAGGCCCGGACTAGCGGACACAGATACGCAGTATTTT. Its translation: CASRPGLADTDTQYF.

The sample holds a few counts of this clone. The genes are TRBV24-1 and TRBJ2-7; possible D gene TRBD1, 6 bases. V dropped 9 bases and J dropped 1 base, with 18 bases sitting between them. CDR3 length: 15 residues. Germline CDR1 KGHDR, CDR2 SFDVKD. CDR3 residues: CATQKTGGESYEQYV. CDR3 in DNA: TGTGCCACCCAGAAGACTGGGGGCGAATCCTACGAGCAGTACGTC.

This rearrangement joins TRBV28 to TRBJ2-2; D gene ambiguous. This CDR3 is built from 13 residues. CDR1 is MDHEN, CDR2 SYDVKM, per germline. V shed 8 bases and J shed 4 bases, with 11 bases lying between them. CDR3 bases: TGTGCCAGCCAACTCCGAGTCACCGGGGAGCTGTTTTTT. Protein product: CASQLRVTGELFF.